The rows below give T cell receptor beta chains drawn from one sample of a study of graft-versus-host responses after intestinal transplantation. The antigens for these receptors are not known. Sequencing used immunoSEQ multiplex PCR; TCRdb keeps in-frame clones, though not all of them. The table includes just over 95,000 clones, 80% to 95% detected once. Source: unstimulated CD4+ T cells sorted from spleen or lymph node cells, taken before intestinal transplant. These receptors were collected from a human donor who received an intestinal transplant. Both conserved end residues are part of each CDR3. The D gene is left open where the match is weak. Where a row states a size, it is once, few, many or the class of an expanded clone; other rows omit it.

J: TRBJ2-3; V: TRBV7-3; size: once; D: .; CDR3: CASSPGGRDTQYF; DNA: TGTGCCAGCAGCCCCGGGGGGCGAGATACGCAGTATTTT
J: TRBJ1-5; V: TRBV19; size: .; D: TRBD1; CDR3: CASSARTGWSNQPQHF; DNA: TGTGCCAGTAGTGCGCGGACAGGGTGGAGCAATCAGCCCCAGCATTTT
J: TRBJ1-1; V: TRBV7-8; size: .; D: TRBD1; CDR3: CASSPTGTGSEAFF; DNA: TGTGCCAGCAGCCCCACCGGGACAGGGTCTGAAGCTTTCTTT
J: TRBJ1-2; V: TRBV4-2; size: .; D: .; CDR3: CASSQERGGDYGYTF; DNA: TGTGCCAGCAGCCAAGAACGGGGCGGGGACTATGGCTACACCTTC
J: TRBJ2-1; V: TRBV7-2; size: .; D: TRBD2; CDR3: CASSLAQRGPYNEQFF; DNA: TGTGCCAGCAGCTTAGCGCAGCGGGGGCCATACAATGAGCAGTTCTTC
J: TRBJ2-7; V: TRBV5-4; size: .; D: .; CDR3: CASTGGPGGYEQYF; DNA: TGTGCCAGCACCGGGGGTCCAGGGGGCTACGAGCAGTACTTC
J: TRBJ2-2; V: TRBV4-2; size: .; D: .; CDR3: CASSQDNRVVTGELFF; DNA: TGTGCCAGCAGCCAAGATAATCGGGTTGTCACCGGGGAGCTGTTTTTT
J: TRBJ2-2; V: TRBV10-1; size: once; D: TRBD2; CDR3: CASSWTSGDTGELFF; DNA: TGCGCCAGCAGTTGGACTAGCGGAGACACCGGGGAGCTGTTTTTT
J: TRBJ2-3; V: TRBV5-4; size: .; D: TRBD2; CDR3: CASRRGVTSGSTDTQYF; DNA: TGTGCCAGCCGGCGGGGGGTTACTAGCGGTAGCACAGATACGCAGTATTTT
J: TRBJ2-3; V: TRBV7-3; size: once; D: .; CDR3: CASSLTRYTDTQYF; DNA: TGTGCCAGCAGCTTAACGCGGTACACAGATACGCAGTATTTT
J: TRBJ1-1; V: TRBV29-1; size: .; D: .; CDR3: CSVQGRMNTEAFF; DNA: TGCAGCGTTCAGGGCAGAATGAACACTGAAGCTTTCTTT
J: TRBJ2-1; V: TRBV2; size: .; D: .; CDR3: CASSEDSTYNEQFF; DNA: TGTGCCAGCAGTGAGGACAGCACCTACAATGAGCAGTTCTTC